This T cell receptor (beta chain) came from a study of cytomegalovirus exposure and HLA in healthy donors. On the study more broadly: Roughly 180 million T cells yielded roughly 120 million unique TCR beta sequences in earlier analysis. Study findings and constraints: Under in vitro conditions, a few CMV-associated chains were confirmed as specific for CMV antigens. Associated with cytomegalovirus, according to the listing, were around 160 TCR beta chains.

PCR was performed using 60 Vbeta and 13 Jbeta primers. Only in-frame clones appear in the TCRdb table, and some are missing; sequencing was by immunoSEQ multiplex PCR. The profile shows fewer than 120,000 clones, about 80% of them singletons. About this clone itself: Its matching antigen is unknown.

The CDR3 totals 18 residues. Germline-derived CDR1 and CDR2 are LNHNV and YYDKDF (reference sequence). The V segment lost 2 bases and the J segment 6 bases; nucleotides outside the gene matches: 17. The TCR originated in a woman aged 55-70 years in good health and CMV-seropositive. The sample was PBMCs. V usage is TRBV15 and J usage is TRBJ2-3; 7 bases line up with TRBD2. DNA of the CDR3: TGTGCCACCAGCAGATCCCACCCCCGCAGTAGGGAGGGGGATACGCAGTATTTT. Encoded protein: CATSRSHPRSREGDTQYF.